This TCR beta chain derives from a study of blood T cell repertoires in COVID-19. Study details: Sources were T cells, B-cell-depleted T cells, or PBMCs; the material itself was cDNA or gDNA.

This clone appeared once. The CDR3 is 14 amino acids. The V end was cut by 0 bases, the J end by 2 bases, with 7 bases between. The germline CDR1 and CDR2 sequences are LGHDT and YNNKEL (reference sequence). This table comes from immunoSEQ multiplex PCR, and its TCRdb copy is limited to in-frame clones, with some not included. Among about 200,000 clones listed, more than 75% were seen once. The sample taken for sequencing was peripheral blood. This sequence joins TRBV3-1 (or the pseudogene TRBV3-2) and TRBJ2-5; D gene unclear. The clonotype was recovered from a man aged 50 to 59 with acute or convalescent COVID-19. The CDR3 DNA reads as TGTGCCAGCAGCCAAGACTGGCAGCAAGAGACCCAGTACTTC. Encoded protein: CASSQDWQQETQYF.